This T cell receptor (beta chain) was retrieved from a study of shared clonotypes between healthy human individuals. Study-level findings and limits: Clonotype sharing among donors likely depends on sequencing depth. Donor scarcity curtailed the genetic and exposure-history diversity represented herein. Generation probabilities were higher for clonotypes shared across all four sorted-subset donors than for unshared ones.

This clone has just one count. No antigen is known for it. Naivety among CD8 cells was defined by CD45RO negativity and positive CCR7 selection, thereby excluding terminally differentiated effector memory CD45RA+ cells. Here immunoSEQ multiplex PCR was the method, and the copy in TCRdb shows in-frame clones only, minus some. The data contain around 640,000 clones, 95% to 97% of them singletons. Germline V gene data show CDR1 as SGHRS and CDR2 as YFSETQ. This CDR3 region has 12 residues. V was shortened by 4 bases and J by 7 bases, with 8 bases between the two germline ends. The genes are TRBV5-1 and TRBJ2-2; D not certain. The sequencing sample was made of naive CD8+ T cells sorted from blood. This receptor was identified in a woman under 40 in good health. This chain's CDR3 is CASSLGGGELFF. CDR3 bases: TGCGCCAGCAGCCTCGGCGGCGGGGAGCTGTTTTTT.